This T cell receptor (beta chain) appears in the sequencing data of a study of siplizumab effects on memory and regulatory T cells. Sequencing used immunoSEQ multiplex PCR; TCRdb keeps in-frame clones, though not all of them. The sample includes some 100,000 clones, roughly 94% seen only once; the top ten take 1% to 1.5%. About this clone: Its antigen remains unidentified.

Study findings and constraints: Contribution to the alloresponse seemed major for naive T cells, which also seemed more diverse than memory cells.

The CDR3 is made up of 12 amino acids. The chain employs TRBV21-1 and TRBJ1-5; the table's TRBD1 call for D was not verified on the DNA. TRBV21-1 is recorded as a pseudogene. The TCR sequence derives from a human donor in good health. Sequences were obtained from non-Treg CD4+ T cells sorted from blood. This CDR3 is CASSRIREPQHF. The CDR3 nucleotides read TGTGCCAGCAGCAGGATCAGGGAGCCCCAGCATTTT.